A selection of T cell receptor beta chains follows, all from one sample in a study of regulatory T cells in long-lasting Graves disease. TCRdb recomputed calls from the multiplex PCR reads with MiXCR, one row per CDR3 protein. The table lists around 400,000 distinct CDR3 sequences, 23% of them singletons. Sequencing used peripheral blood mononuclear cells (PBMCs), obtained when the disease was refractory, from a patient treated with antithyroid drugs. The source is a woman aged 40 to 50 with Graves disease. Both conserved end residues are trimmed from each CDR3. The order of the fields is CDR3 protein, clone size, V gene. Only part of the rows carry a size: once, few, many, or a class if the clone is expanded.

ASSANRWGFYNEQF few TRBV28
ASSLAFGFAQETQY many TRBV7-2
ASSYGGSEYEQY few TRBV6-2/TRBV6-3
ASRTTGGASYGYT many TRBV28
SARAPGPSNQPQH many TRBV20-1
ASSYSRLRQETQY many TRBV6-2/TRBV6-3
ATDSYGYT many TRBV12-3/TRBV12-4
ASRSGGSGANVLT many TRBV6-1
ASSFGPPGQFYSGANVLT NA TRBV12-3/TRBV12-4
SARKPGLAGREVTDTQY NA TRBV20-1
ASSSGQGDVNTEAF many TRBV7-3
SATAGTGWREQY NA TRBV20-1
AISADSENTGELF NA TRBV10-3
ASSPTGQLSTDTQY NA TRBV7-9
ASSFLARFSNQPQH many TRBV28
SATTDRADQPQH NA TRBV20-1
ASRKSPGETQY NA TRBV10-1
ASSYSGNYEQY NA TRBV6-5
ASSQMTITGELF few TRBV6-1
ASSPKSQGWNQPQH few TRBV6-1
AISLDRAVKETQY many TRBV10-3
ASSLRDYWNEQF NA TRBV9
SVDSYGYT many TRBV29-1
ASSLAWTDTQY NA TRBV7-2
ASSLIRDRGRASYGYT many TRBV28
ASSFRRDLAKNIQY NA TRBV27
ASSTDTRNTGELF many TRBV19
ASSRSSNTEAF few TRBV19
SASPGTSGGEQY few TRBV20-1
ASSPRAPGLYEQY few TRBV4-1
ASSLGPGHWETQY many TRBV28
AWQGESSYNSPLH few TRBV30
ASRTTFDTQY NA TRBV2
ASSPRLAGGREETQY many TRBV13
ASSIDRGRIGGYT many TRBV7-9